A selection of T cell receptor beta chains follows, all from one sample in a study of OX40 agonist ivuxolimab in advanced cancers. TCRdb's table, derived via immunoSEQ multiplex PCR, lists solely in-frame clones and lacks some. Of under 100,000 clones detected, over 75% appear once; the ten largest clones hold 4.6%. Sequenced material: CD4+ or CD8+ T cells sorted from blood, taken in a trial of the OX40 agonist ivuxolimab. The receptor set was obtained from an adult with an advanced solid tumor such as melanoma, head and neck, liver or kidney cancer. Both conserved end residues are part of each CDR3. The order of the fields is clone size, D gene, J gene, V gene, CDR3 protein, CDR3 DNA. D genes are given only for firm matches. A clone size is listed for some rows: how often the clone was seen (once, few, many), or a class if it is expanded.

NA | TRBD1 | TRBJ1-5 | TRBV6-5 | CAGGDSRNQPQHF | TGTGCCGGTGGGGACAGCCGAAATCAGCCCCAGCATTTT
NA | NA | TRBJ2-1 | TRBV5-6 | CASSLVANEQFF | TGTGCCAGCAGCTTGGTTGCCAATGAGCAGTTCTTC
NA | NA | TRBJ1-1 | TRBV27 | CASSTPTMNTEAFF | TGTGCCAGCAGTACCCCTACCATGAACACTGAAGCTTTCTTT
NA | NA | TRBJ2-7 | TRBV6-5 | CASSENRVLHEQYF | TGTGCCAGCAGCGAAAACAGGGTTCTCCACGAGCAGTACTTC
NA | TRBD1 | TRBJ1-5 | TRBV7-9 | CASSFGQDQPQHF | TGTGCCAGCAGCTTCGGACAGGATCAGCCCCAGCATTTT
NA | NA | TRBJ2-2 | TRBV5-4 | CASSLGQRTGELFF | TGTGCCAGCAGCTTGGGACAGAGAACCGGGGAGCTGTTTTTT
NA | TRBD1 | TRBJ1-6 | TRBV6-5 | CASTLDRGKSPLHF | TGTGCCAGCACCCTAGACAGGGGGAAATCACCCCTCCACTTT
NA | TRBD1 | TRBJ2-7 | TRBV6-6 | CASSYLRGSDEQYF | TGTGCCAGCAGTTACCTCAGGGGGAGCGACGAGCAGTACTTC
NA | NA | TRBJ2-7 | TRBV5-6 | CASSLFESGLLYEQYF | TGTGCCAGCAGCTTGTTTGAGTCTGGACTCCTCTACGAGCAGTACTTC
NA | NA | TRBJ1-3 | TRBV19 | CASSIGFSGNTIYF | TGTGCCAGTAGTATCGGGTTCTCTGGAAACACCATATATTTT
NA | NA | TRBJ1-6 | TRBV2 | CASSDWGVNSYNSPLHF | TGTGCCAGCAGTGATTGGGGTGTTAATTCCTATAATTCACCCCTCCACTTT
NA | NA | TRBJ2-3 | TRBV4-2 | CASSQDWGPTLTDTQYF | TGTGCCAGCAGCCAAGATTGGGGACCGACCCTCACAGATACGCAGTATTTT
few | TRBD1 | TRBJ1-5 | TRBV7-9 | CASSPGGRQPQHF | TGTGCCAGCAGCCCAGGGGGCAGGCAGCCCCAGCATTTT
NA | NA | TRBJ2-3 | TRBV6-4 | CASSEAGGTDTQYF | TGTGCCAGCAGTGAGGCAGGGGGCACAGATACGCAGTATTTT
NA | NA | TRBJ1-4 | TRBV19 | CASLDRTGPINEKLFF | TGTGCCAGTTTAGACCGAACCGGTCCTATTAATGAAAAACTGTTTTTT
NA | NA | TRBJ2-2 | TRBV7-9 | CASSSREGATGELFF | TGTGCCAGCAGCAGCCGGGAGGGGGCGACCGGGGAGCTGTTTTTT
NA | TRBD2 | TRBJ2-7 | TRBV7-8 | CASSLGLAGESGEQYF | TGTGCCAGCAGCTTAGGACTAGCGGGAGAGTCGGGCGAGCAGTACTTC
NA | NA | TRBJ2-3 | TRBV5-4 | CASSLGGADTQYF | TGTGCCAGCAGCTTGGGGGGCGCAGATACGCAGTATTTT
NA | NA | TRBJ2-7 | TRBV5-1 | CASSALGDEQYF | TGCGCCAGCTCAGCTCTGGGGGACGAGCAGTACTTC
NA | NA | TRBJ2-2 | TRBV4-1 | CASSPGYSVAGELFF | TGCGCCAGCAGCCCGGGGTATAGCGTGGCCGGGGAGCTGTTTTTT
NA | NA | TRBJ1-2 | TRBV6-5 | CASSAKAAYGYTF | TGTGCCAGCAGTGCTAAGGCAGCGTATGGCTACACCTTC
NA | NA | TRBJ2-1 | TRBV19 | CASGRQNSYNEQFF | TGTGCCAGTGGGAGACAAAACTCCTACAATGAGCAGTTCTTC
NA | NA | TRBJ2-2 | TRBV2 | CASSGTGNGELFF | TGTGCCAGCAGTGGGACCGGGAACGGGGAGCTGTTTTTT
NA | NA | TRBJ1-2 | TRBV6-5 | CASSTQQGRNGYTF | TGTGCCAGCAGTACCCAACAGGGAAGAAATGGCTACACCTTC